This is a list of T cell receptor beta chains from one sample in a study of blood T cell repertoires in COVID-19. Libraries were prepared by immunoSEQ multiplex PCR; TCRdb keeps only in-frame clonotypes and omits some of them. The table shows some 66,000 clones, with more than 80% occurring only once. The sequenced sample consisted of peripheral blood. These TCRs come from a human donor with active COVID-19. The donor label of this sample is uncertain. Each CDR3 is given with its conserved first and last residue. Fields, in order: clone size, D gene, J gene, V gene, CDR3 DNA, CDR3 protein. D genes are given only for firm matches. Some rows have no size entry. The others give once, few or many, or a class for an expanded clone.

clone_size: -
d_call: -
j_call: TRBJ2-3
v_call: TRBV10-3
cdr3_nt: TGTGCCATCAGTTCCCTGGAAGGAGCTGCAGATACGCAGTATTTT
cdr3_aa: CAISSLEGAADTQYF

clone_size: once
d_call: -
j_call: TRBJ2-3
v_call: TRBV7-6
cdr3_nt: TGTGCCAGCAGCTTACCCCCAGGTGCTCGGTCCACAGATACGCAGTATTTT
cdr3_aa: CASSLPPGARSTDTQYF

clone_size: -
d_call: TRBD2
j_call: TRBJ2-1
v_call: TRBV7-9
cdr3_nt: TGTGCCAGCAGCTTGAGGACTAGCGGGATCAATGAGCAGTTCTTC
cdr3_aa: CASSLRTSGINEQFF

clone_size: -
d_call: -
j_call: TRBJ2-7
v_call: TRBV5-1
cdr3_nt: TGCGCCAGCAGCTTGGTCCAAGGAGGGCCCTACGAGCAGTACTTC
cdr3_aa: CASSLVQGGPYEQYF

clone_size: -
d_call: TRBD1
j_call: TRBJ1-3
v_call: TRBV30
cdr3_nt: TGTGCCTGGAGCCTAACCTTAGGGACAGCTGGAAACACCATATATTTT
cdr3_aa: CAWSLTLGTAGNTIYF

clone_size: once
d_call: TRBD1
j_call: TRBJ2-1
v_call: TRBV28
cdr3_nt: TGTGCCAGCAGTTTCTGGACAGGTAACAATGAGCAGTTCTTC
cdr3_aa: CASSFWTGNNEQFF

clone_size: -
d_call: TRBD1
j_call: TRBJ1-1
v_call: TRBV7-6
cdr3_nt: TGTGCCAGCAGCTCCGACAGGGGAACGAACACTGAAGCTTTCTTT
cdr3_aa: CASSSDRGTNTEAFF

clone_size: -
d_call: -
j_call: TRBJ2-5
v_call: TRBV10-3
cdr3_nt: TGTGCCATCAGTGTAGACAGGGAGGCCCAGTACTTC
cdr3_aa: CAISVDREAQYF

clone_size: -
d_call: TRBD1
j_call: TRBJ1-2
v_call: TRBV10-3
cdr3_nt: TGTGCCATCAGTGGGGGGGACAGGGTGAAAGGCTACACCTTC
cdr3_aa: CAISGGDRVKGYTF

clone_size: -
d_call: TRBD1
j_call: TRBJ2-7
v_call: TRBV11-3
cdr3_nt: TGTGCCAGCAGCTTGGCAGGGGGCGGGTACGAGCAGTACTTC
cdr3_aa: CASSLAGGGYEQYF

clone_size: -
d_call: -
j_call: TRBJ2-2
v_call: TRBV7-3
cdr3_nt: TGTGCCAGCAGCTTGAGTAGCGGTATGAACACCGGGGAGCTGTTTTTT
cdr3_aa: CASSLSSGMNTGELFF

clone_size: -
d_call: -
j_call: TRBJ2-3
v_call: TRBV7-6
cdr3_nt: TGTGCCAGCAGCGACCTTGGGGCAACCCCTCGAACAGATACGCAGTATTTT
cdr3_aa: CASSDLGATPRTDTQYF

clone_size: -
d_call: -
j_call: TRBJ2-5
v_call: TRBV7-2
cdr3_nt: TGTGCCAGCAGCTTAGTTGCGGAAGAGACCCAGTACTTC
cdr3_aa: CASSLVAEETQYF

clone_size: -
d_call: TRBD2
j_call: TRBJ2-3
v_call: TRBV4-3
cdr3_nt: TGCGCCAGCAGCCAGCTGGGACTAGCGGGAGCAGGTTCTAGCACAGATACGCAGTATTTT
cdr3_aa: CASSQLGLAGAGSSTDTQYF

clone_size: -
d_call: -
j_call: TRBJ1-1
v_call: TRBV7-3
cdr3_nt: TGTGCCAGCAGCTTAGACTATCGGGACACTGAAGCTTTCTTT
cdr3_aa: CASSLDYRDTEAFF

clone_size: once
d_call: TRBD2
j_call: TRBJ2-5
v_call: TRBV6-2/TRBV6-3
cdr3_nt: TGTGCCAGCAGTTACCGACTAGCGGAGTACCAAGAGACCCAGTACTTC
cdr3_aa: CASSYRLAEYQETQYF

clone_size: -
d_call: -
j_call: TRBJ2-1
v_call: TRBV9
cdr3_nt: TGTGCCAGCAGCGTAGACGGGAGAACGTCCAATGAGCAGTTCTTC
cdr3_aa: CASSVDGRTSNEQFF

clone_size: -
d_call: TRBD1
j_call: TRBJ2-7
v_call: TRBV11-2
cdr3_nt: TGTGCCAGCAGCTGGTCGGGGACAGGGGCCGAGCAGTACTTC
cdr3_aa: CASSWSGTGAEQYF

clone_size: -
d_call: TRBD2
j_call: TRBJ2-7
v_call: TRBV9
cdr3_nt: TGTGCCAGCAGCGTAGGCCATTCTGCGGGAGTGGAGGAGCAGTACTTC
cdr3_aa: CASSVGHSAGVEEQYF

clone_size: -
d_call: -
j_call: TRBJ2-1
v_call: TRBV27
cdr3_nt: TGTGCCAGCACCCTGACCTGGAGGGGGGGCTTCAATGAGCAGTTCTTC
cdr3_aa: CASTLTWRGGFNEQFF

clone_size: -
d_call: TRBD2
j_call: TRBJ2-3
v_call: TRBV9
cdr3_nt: TGTGCCAGCAGCGTAGAGCCTAGCGGGGGGGCCGAAGATACGCAGTATTTT
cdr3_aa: CASSVEPSGGAEDTQYF

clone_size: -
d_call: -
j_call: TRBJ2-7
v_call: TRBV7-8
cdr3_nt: TGTGCCAGCAGCTTAGGGCCCCAGTCCTTATACTACGAGCAGTACTTC
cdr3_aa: CASSLGPQSLYYEQYF

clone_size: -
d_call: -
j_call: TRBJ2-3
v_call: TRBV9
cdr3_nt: TGTGCCAGCAGCTTACAGGGTCTCACAGATACGCAGTATTTT
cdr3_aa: CASSLQGLTDTQYF

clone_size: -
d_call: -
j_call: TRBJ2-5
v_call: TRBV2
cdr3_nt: TGTGCCAGCAGTCGGGGACTCAAAGAGACCCAGTACTTC
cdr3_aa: CASSRGLKETQYF

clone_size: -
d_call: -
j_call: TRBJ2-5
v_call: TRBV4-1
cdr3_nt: TGCGCCAGCAGCCAACGACAGATACTCCGACAAGAGACCCAGTACTTC
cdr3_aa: CASSQRQILRQETQYF

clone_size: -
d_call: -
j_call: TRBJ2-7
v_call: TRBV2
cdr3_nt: TGTGCCAGCAGTGAGGAATACAGTTCCGAGCAGTACTTC
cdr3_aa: CASSEEYSSEQYF

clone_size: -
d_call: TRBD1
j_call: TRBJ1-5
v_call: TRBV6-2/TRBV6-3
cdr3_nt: TGTGCCAGCAGTTCCTACAGGGGTAATCAGCCCCAGCATTTT
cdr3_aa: CASSSYRGNQPQHF

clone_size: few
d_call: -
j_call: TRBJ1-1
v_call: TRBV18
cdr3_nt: TGTGCCAGCTCACAATTAGGATTCGGAGGTGAAGCTTTCTTT
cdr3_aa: CASSQLGFGGEAFF

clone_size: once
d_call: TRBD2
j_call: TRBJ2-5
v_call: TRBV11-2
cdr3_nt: TGTGCCAGCAGCTTAGTATCTAGCGGGGGAAAGACCCAGTACTTC
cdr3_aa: CASSLVSSGGKTQYF

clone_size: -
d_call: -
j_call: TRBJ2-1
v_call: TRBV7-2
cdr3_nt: TGTGCCAGCAGCACTCTCGTCGGCAATGAGCAGTTCTTC
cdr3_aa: CASSTLVGNEQFF

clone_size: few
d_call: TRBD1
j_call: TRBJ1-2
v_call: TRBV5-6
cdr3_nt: TGTGCCAGCAGCGTAGCCACTCAGGGGGCGCGCCTTGGCTACACCTTC
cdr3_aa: CASSVATQGARLGYTF

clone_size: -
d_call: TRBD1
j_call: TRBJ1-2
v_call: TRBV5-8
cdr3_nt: TGTGCCAGCAGCTCGTTTGTTGCCGGGACAGCCACTTCTGGGTATGGCTACACCTTC
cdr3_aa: CASSSFVAGTATSGYGYTF

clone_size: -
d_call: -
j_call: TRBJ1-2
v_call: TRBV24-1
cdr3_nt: TGTGCCACCAGTGTGGGAGATAACTATGGCTACACCTTC
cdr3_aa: CATSVGDNYGYTF

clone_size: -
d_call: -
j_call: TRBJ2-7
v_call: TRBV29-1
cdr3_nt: TGCAGCGTTGCCCAGGGGAGCTCCTACGAGCAGTACTTC
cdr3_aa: CSVAQGSSYEQYF

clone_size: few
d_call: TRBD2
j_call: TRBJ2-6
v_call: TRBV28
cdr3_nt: TGTGCCAGCAGCAGCCCGGGGAGGGCTGGGGCCAACGTCCTGACTTTC
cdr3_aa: CASSSPGRAGANVLTF